This entry features one TCR beta chain sequence. V lost 2 bases and J lost 0, with 8 bases in between. The germline CDR1 and CDR2 sequences are SGHRS and YFSETQ. CDR3 length: 15 residues. This entry belongs to a study of blood T cell repertoires in COVID-19. For the study at large: Sources were T cells, B-cell-depleted T cells, or PBMCs; the material itself was cDNA or gDNA.

Original processing notes: Reference gene primers were amplified, and this amplification served to estimate nucleated cell counts. The protocol was immunoSEQ multiplex PCR, while the TCRdb copy is restricted to in-frame clones and leaves out a portion. That table gives V, J and clone size, and the DNA gave D and trimming. The repertoire holds more than 110,000 clones, with 75% to 85% as singletons. The V call is TRBV5-1, the J call TRBJ2-2, with D perhaps matching TRBD2 (5 bases). The source of this sequence is a man in his fifties or sixties with acute or convalescent COVID-19. The sample was peripheral blood. This chain's CDR3 is CASSFGGSNTGELFF. For the CDR3, the DNA is TGCGCCAGCAGCTTTGGCGGGTCGAACACCGGGGAGCTGTTTTTT.